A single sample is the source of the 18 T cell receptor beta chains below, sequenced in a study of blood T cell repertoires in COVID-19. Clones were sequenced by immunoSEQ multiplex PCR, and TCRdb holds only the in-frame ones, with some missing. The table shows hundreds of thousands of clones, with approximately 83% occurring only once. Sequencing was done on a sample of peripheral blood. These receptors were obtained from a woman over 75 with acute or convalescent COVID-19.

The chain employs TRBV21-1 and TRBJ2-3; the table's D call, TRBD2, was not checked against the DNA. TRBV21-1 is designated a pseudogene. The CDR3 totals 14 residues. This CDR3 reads CASSKPGGTDTQYF. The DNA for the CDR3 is TGTGCCAGCAGCAAACCCGGGGGCACAGATACGCAGTATTTT.

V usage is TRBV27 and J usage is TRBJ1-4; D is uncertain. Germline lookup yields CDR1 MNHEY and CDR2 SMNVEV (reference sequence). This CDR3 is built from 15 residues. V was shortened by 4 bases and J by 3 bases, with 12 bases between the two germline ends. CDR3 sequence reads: CASSYGSGANEKLFF. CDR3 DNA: TGTGCCAGCAGTTATGGGAGTGGGGCTAATGAAAAACTGTTTTTT.

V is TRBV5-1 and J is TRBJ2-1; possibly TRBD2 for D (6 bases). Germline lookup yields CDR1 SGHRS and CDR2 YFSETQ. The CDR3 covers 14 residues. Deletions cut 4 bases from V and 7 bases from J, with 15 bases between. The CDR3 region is CASSPGRGGNEQFF. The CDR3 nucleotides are TGCGCCAGCAGCCCGGGTAGGGGAGGTAATGAGCAGTTCTTC.

CDR3 DNA sequence: TGTGCCAGCAGCCACGCCGTACAGGGGCCTCCCTACGAGCAGTACTTC. It translates to CASSHAVQGPPYEQYF. The chain uses TRBV14 and TRBJ2-7, with TRBD1 identical over 7 bases. J was trimmed by 2 bases and V by 3 bases; bases with no gene match: 10. This CDR3 has 16 residues. The germline V gene has CDR1 SGHDN and CDR2 FVKESK.

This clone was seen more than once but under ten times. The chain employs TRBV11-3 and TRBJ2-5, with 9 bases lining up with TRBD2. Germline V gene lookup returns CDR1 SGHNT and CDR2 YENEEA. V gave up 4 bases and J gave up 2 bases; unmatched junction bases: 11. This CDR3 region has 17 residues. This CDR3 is CASSSRGPLAGQETQYF. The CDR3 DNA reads TGTGCCAGCAGCTCAAGAGGTCCTCTAGCGGGACAAGAGACCCAGTACTTC.

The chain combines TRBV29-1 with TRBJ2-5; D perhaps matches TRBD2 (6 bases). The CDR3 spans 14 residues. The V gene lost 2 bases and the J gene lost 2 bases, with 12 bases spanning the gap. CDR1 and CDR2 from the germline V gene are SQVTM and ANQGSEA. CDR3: CSVEINGGQETQYF. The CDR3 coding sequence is TGCAGCGTTGAAATAAACGGGGGACAAGAGACCCAGTACTTC.

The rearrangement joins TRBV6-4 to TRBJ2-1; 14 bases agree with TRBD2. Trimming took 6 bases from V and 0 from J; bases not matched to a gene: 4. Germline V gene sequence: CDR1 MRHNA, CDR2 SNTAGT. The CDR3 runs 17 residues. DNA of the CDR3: TGTGCCAGCAGAAGGACTAGCGGGGGGTCCTCCTACAATGAGCAGTTCTTC. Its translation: CASRRTSGGSSYNEQFF.

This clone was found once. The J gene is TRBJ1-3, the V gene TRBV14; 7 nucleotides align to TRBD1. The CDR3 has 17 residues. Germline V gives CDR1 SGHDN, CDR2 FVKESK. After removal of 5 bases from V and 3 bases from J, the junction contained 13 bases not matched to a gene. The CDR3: CASSTMWGQSFGNTIYF. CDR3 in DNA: TGTGCCAGCAGCACAATGTGGGGACAGAGTTTTGGAAACACCATATATTTT.

For the CDR3, the DNA is TGTGCCAGCTCACCACCGGGAGGGACCGGGGAGCTGTTTTTT. It specifies CASSPPGGTGELFF. The genes are TRBV18 and TRBJ2-2; 7 nucleotides align to TRBD2. The CDR3 consists of 14 residues. V shed 0 bases and J 5 bases; nucleotides not matched to a gene: 0. Germline CDR1 KGHSH, CDR2 LQKENI.

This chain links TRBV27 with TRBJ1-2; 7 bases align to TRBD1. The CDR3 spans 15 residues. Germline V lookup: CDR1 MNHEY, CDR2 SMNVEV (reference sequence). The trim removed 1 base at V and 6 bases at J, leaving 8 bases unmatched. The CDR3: CASSLLGQSPNGYTF. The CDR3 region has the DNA TGTGCCAGCAGTTTATTGGGACAGTCACCCAATGGCTACACCTTC.

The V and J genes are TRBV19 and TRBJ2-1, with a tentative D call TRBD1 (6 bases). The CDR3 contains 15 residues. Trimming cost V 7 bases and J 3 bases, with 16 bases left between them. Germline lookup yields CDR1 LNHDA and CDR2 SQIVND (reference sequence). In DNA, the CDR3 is TGTGCCAGTACCCCTGGGACACATCGCTACAATGAGCAGTTCTTC. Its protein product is CASTPGTHRYNEQFF.

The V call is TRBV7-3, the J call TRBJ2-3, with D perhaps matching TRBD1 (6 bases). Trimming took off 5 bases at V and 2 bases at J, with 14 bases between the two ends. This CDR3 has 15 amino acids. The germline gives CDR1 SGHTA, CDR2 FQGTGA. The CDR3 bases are TGTGCCAGCAGCGAGACGGGACACTTCACAGATACGCAGTATTTT. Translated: CASSETGHFTDTQYF.

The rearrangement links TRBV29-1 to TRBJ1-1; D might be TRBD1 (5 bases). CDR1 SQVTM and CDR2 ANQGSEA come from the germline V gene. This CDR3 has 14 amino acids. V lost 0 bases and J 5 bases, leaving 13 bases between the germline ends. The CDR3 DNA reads TGCAGCGTTGAAGATAGGCGGGGGAAGACTGAAGCTTTCTTT. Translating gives CSVEDRRGKTEAFF.

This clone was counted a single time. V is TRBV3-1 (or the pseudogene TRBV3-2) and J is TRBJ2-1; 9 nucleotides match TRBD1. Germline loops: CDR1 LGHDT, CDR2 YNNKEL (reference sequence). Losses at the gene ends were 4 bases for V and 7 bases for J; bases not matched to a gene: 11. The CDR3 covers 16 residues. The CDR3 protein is CASSPPTGGASNEQFF. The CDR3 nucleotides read TGTGCCAGCAGCCCCCCAACAGGGGGCGCCTCTAATGAGCAGTTCTTC.

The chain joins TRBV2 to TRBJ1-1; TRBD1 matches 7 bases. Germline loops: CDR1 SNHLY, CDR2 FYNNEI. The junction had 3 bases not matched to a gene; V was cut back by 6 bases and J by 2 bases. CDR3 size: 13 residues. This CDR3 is CASRGQRNTEAFF. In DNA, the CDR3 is TGTGCCAGCAGGGGACAGAGAAACACTGAAGCTTTCTTT.

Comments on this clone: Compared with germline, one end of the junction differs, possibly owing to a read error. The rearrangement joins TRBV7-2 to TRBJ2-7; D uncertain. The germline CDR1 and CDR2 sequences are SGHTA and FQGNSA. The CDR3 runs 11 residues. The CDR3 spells CASSLSSEQYF. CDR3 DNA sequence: TGTGCCAGCAGCTTATCCTCCGAGCAGTACTTC. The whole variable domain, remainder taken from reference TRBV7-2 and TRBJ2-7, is GAGVSQSPSNKVTEKGKDVELRCDPISGHTALYWYRQSLGQGLEFLIYFQGNSAPDKSGLPSDRFSAERTGGSVSTLTIQRTQQEDSAVYLCASSLSSEQYFGPGTRLTVT.

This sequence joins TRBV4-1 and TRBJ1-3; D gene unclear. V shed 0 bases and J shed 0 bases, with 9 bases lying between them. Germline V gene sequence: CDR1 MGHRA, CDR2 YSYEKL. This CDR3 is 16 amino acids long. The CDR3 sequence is CASSQDSAGSGNTIYF. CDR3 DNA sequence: TGCGCCAGCAGCCAAGATTCGGCAGGCTCTGGAAACACCATATATTTT.

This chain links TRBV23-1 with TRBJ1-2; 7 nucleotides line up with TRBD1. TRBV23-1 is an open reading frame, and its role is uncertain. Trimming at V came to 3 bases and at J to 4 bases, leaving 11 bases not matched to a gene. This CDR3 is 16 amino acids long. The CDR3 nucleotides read TGCGCCAGCAGTCACCTCCGGGACAGCGGTAGCTATGGCTACACCTTC. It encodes CASSHLRDSGSYGYTF.